The following is a TCR beta chain sequence with its context. The data derive from a study of shared clonotypes between healthy human individuals. Study overall: Donors were a couple of women and a few men aged 18 to 49.

The CDR3 loop spans 14 amino acids. The V gene end was trimmed by 6 bases and the J gene end by 7 bases; junction bases not matched to a gene: 11. The germline CDR1 and CDR2 sequences are MNHNY and SVGAGI (reference sequence). Clones were read by immunoSEQ multiplex PCR, and TCRdb kept only the in-frame ones, dropping some. The profile shows over a million clones, approximately 76% of them singletons. This TCR derives from a man aged 18 to 35 in good health. The sample comprised memory CD4+ T cells sorted from blood. Subset denoted: CD45RA-negative fraction. The gene calls are TRBV6-6 and TRBJ1-1, with TRBD1 matching 7 bases. CDR3: CASRPGQRRLEAFF. In DNA form, the CDR3 reads TGTGCCAGCAGGCCGGGACAGCGACGACTTGAAGCTTTCTTT.